Detailed here is one T cell receptor beta chain. Its target is not known. The source of the sample is a study of CXCR3-negative and CXCR3-positive naive CD8 T cells. The authors prepared UMI-labeled TRB cDNA libraries by 5' RACE. TCRdb reworked the 5' RACE reads into one entry per CDR3 protein, no DNA. The table for this sample gives tens of thousands of distinct CDR3 sequences. General study results and limits: Compared with CXCR3-negative naive cells, CXCR3-positive naive cells showed more hydrophobic TRB CDR3s.

The sample consisted of naive CXCR3+ CD8+ T cells from blood. Indicated subset: CD45RO-CCR7+CD27+CD95- naive CD8+ T cells expressing CXCR3 (TNR3+). The sequence came from a human donor in good health. Some clones in this sample may be carry-over from other donors' samples.

CDR3 amino acids: CASSGEWTAKNIQYF. The J gene is TRBJ2-4, the V gene TRBV4-2. Germline V gene sequence: CDR1 LGHNA, CDR2 YNFKEQ. The CDR3 consists of 15 residues.